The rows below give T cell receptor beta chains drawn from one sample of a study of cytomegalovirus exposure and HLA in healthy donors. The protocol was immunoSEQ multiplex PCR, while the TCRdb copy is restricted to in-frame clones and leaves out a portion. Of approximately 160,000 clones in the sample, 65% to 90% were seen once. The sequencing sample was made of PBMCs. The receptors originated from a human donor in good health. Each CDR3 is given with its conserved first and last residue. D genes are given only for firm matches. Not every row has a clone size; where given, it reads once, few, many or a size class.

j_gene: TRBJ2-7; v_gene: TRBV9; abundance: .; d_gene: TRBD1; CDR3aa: CASSTSPRDSHYEQYF
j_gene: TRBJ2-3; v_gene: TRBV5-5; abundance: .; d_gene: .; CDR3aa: CASSRSLISTDTQYF
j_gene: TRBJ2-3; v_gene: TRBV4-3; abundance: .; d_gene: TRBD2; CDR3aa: CASSQFGLASDTQYF
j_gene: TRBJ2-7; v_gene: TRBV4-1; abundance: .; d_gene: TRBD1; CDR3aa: CASSHPGTGGYYEQYF
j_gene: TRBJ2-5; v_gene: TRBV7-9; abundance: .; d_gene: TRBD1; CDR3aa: CASSSGQGTQETQYF
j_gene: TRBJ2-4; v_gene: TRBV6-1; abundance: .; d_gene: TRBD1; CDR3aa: CASSAEGTGGYF
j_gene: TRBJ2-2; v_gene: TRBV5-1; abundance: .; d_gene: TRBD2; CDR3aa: CASSSGLAGGPVDGELFF
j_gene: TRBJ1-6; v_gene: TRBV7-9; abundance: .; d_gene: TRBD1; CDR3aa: CASSFLETGRSPLHF
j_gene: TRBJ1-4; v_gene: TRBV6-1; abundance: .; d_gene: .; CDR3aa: CASSEALNEKLFF
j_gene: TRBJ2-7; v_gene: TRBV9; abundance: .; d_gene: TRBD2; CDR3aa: CASSVGLAGDEQYF
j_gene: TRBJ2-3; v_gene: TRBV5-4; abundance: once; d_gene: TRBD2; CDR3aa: CASSGTSGEAPSTDTQYF
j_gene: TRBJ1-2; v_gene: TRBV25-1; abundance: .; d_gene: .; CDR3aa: CASSSDMGGYTF
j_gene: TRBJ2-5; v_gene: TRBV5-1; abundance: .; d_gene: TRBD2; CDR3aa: CASSHGTSGGNQETQYF
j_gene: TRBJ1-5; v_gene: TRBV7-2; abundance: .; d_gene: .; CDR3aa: CASSLRGSGEPQHF
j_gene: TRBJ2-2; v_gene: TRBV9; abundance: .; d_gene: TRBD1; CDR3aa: CASSDTGTEGTGELFF
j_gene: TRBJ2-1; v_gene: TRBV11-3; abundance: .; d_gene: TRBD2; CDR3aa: CASSPLAGGFNEQFF
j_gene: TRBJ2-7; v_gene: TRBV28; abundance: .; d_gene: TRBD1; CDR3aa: CASRGQGRYGYEQYF
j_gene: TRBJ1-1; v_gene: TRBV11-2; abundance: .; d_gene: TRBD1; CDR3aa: CASSGGQGIAFF
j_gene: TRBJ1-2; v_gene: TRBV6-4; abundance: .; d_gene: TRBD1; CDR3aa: CASSRTGEGGYTF
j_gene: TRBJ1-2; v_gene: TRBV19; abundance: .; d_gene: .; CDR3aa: CASGVPGQVYGYTF
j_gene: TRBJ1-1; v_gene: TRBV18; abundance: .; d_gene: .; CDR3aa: CASSPTMEAEAFF
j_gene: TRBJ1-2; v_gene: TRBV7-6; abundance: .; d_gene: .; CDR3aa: CASSLGGFYGYTF
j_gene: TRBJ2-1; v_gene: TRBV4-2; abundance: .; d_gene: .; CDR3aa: CASSQEGGLPYNEQFF
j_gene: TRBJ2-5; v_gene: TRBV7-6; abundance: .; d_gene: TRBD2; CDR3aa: CASSLISGGAETQYF
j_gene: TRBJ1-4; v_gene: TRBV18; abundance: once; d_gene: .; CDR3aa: CASSPGLLENEKLFF
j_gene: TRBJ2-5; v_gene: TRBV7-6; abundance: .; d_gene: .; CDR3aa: CASSWGDGYQETQYF
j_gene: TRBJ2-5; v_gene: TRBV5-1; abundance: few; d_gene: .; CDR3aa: CASSLVSGAQETQYF
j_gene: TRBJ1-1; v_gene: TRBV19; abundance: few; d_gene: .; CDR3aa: CASSLTGPPEAFF
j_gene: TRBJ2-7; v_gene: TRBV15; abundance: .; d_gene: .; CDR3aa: CATSRDLVGAGLYEQYF
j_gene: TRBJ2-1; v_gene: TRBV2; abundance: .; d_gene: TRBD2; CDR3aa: CASTPGLADDEQFF
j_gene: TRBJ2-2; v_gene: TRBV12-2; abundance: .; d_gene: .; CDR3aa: CASRLVRSRTNTGELFF
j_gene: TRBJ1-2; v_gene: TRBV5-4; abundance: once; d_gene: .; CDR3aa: CASSLEGRNYGYPF
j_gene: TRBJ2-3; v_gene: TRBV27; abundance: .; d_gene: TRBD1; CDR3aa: CASSPYGQGVGRRQYF
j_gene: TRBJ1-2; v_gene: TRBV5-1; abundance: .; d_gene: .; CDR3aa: CASSSTDNYGYTF
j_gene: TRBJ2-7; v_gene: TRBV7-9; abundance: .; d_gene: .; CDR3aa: CASSLVYGGEQYF
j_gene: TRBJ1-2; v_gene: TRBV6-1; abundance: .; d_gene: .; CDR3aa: CASIGLGRFNYGYTF
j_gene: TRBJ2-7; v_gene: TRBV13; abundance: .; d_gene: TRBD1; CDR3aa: CASSPRTGVNEQYF
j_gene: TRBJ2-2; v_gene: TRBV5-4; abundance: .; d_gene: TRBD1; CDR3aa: CASSSGSQGATGELFF
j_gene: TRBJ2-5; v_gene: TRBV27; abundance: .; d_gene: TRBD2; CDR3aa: CASSFTGGWETQYF
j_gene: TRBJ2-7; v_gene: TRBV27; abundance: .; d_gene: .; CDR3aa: CASSSHPTGQIYEQYF
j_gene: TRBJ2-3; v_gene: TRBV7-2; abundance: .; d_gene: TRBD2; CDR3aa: CASSLPSGGPGDTQYF
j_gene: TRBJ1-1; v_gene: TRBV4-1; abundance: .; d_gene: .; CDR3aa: CASSLTSLGGNTEAFF
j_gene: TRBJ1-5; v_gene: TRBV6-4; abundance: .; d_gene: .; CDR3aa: CASSETWGGQPQHF
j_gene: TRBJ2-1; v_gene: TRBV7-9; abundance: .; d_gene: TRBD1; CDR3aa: CASSEDRGIYNEQFF
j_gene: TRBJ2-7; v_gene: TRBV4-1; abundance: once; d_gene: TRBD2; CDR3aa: CASSPSGGVKEQYF
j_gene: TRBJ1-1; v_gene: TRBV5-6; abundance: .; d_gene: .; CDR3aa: CASSLDSYYTEAFF
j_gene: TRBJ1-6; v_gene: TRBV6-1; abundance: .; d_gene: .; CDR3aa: CASSEVEGNSPLHF
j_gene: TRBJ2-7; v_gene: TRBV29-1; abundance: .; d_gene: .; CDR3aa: CSVREGRYYEQYF
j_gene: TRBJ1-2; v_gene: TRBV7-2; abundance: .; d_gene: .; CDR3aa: CASSFRGGGYTF
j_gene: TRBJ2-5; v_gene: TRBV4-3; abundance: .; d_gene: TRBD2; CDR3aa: CASSQDAAGGQETQYF
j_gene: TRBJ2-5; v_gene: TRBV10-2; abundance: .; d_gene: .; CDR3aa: CASSELGAVQETQYF
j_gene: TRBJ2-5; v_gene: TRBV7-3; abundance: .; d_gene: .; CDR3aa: CASSLGVAGETQYF
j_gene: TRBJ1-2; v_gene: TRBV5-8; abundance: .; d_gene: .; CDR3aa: CASSLVHRNYGYTF
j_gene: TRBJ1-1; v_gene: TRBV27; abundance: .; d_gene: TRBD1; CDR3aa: CASSPPGGNTEAFF
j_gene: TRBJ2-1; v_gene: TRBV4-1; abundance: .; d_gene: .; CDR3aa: CASSQDRGGLSYNEQFF